The sequence of this T cell receptor (beta chain) was determined in a study of cytomegalovirus exposure and HLA in healthy donors. The PCR contained 60 Vbeta and 13 Jbeta primers. Data came from immunoSEQ multiplex PCR; TCRdb stores just in-frame clones and leaves some out. This sample has more than 150,000 clones, with around 80% found just once. J gave up 4 bases and V 4 bases, and 4 bases lay outside the gene matches. Germline V CDR1 and CDR2: SGHNT, YENEEA. This CDR3 region has 15 residues. Study findings and constraints: In a later analysis, across HLA loci, associated TCR counts were highest for DRB1, lowest for HLA-C. Accurate predictions that matched the HLA-A and HLA-B alleles of most subjects were reportedly made from TCR beta sequences. In an earlier analysis, about 87% or about 30%: the productive usage of most TCR beta V segments. TCR beta chains associated with HLA were, in a later analysis, more clonally expanded than equally common others.

Regarding this clone: Its antigen is unidentified.

The chain links TRBV11-3 to TRBJ2-5; 12 positions match TRBD2. Sample: PBMCs. The receptor comes from a woman in her fifties or sixties in good health and CMV-seropositive. The CDR3, as DNA: TGTGCCAGCAGCTCCCTACTAGCGGGGGGAGAGACCCAGTACTTC. Translated, it gives CASSSLLAGGETQYF. Full variable domain (rest looked up from reference TRBV11-3 and TRBJ2-5): EAGVVQSPRYKIIEKKQPVAFWCNPISGHNTLYWYLQNLGQGPELLIRYENEEAVDDSQLPKDRFSAERLKGVDSTLKIQPAELGDSAVYLCASSSLLAGGETQYFGPGTRLLVL.